The 8 T cell receptor beta chains below come from one sample, sequenced in a study of spatial heterogeneity in lung cancer. The sample's time point: sample taken at primary tumor resection. TCRdb redid the calling of the 5' RACE reads with MiXCR, one entry per CDR3 protein. The table has around 92,000 distinct CDR3 sequences, roughly 12% seen once. Sample: PBMCs, taken at surgery. All receptors come from a male donor with early-stage non-small cell lung cancer.

This clonotype was picked up a small number of times. The chain carries TRBV28 and TRBJ2-7, with 10 bases aligning to TRBD1. CDR1 and CDR2 (germline): MDHEN, SYDVKM. This CDR3 spans 15 amino acids. With 5 bases clipped from V and 6 bases from J, the junction kept 10 bases outside the gene matches. CDR3: CASSLTGTGDAEQYF. The DNA of the CDR3 is TGTGCCAGCAGTCTAACCGGGACAGGGGACGCCGAGCAGTACTTC. The full variable domain, in which reference TRBV28 and TRBJ2-7 provide the parts outside the CDR3, is DVKVTQSSRYLVKRTGEKVFLECVQDMDHENMFWYRQDPGLGLRLIYFSYDVKMKEKGDIPEGYSVSREKKERFSLILESASTNQTSMYLCASSLTGTGDAEQYFGPGTRLTVT.

This clonotype was counted ten times or more. CDR3 amino acids: CASSTHSGGRRTDTQYF. The CDR3 DNA reads TGCGCCAGCAGCACTCATAGCGGGGGCCGACGCACAGATACGCAGTATTTT. This rearrangement joins TRBV5-1 to TRBJ2-3; 9 bases are a match to TRBD2. This CDR3 has 17 residues. Germline V lookup: CDR1 SGHRS, CDR2 YFSETQ. The ends lost 4 bases at V and 1 base at J; junction bases unmatched: 10.

This clonotype was found many times. CDR3 region: CASITLWPGGSPLHF. In DNA form, the CDR3 reads TGTGCCAGCATTACCCTCTGGCCTGGAGGGTCACCCCTCCACTTT. The J gene is TRBJ1-6, the V gene TRBV28, with D unresolved. CDR1 MDHEN and CDR2 SYDVKM come from the germline V gene. This CDR3 spans 15 amino acids. Trimming took off 7 bases at V and 10 bases at J, with 20 bases between the two ends.

The V call is TRBV20-1, the J call TRBJ2-3, with TRBD2 matching 9 bases. This CDR3 is 16 amino acids long. Germline loops: CDR1 DFQATT, CDR2 SNEGSKA (reference sequence). J gave up 6 bases and V 1 base, and 11 bases lay outside the gene matches. The CDR3 loop reads CSARVLAGLRADTQYF. DNA for the CDR3: TGCAGTGCTAGAGTCCTAGCGGGGCTGCGGGCGGATACGCAGTATTTT.

In its sample, this clonotype was seen many times. V is TRBV15 and J is TRBJ2-3, with 14 bases that match TRBD2. This CDR3 contains 16 residues. After removal of 5 bases from V and 4 bases from J, the junction contained 5 bases not matched to a gene. CDR1 and CDR2 from the germline V gene are LNHNV and YYDKDF (reference sequence). The CDR3 DNA follows: TGTGCCACCAGCGCCCGACTAGCGGGAGGGGCAGATACGCAGTATTTT. Protein: CATSARLAGGADTQYF.

The chain links TRBV30 to TRBJ2-1; no firm D call. V was pared by 0 bases and J by 5 bases, with 11 bases between. Germline-derived CDR1 and CDR2 are GTSNPN and SVGIG (reference sequence). The CDR3 contains 14 residues. DNA of the CDR3: TGTGCCTGGAGTGTGAAGCAATGGGACAATGAGCAGTTCTTC. Translation gives CAWSVKQWDNEQFF.

This clonotype was observed a few times. The V gene is TRBV11-1, the J gene TRBJ2-2, with 7 bases that match TRBD1. Trimming removed 5 bases from V and 7 bases from J; junction bases left unmatched: 7. Germline CDR1 is SGHAT and CDR2 is FQDESV (reference sequence). The CDR3 sequence is 14 residues long. The CDR3 reads CASSQQGSNGELFF. The CDR3 DNA reads as TGTGCCAGCAGCCAACAGGGGTCCAACGGGGAGCTGTTTTTT.

A remark on this clonotype: An end of the junction differs from the germline gene, which may be a read error. The rearrangement joins TRBV6-2 or TRBV6-3 to TRBJ2-1; the D is unclear. Germline V gene lookup returns CDR1 MNHEY and CDR2 SVGEGT. The CDR3 spans 12 residues. CDR3 coding DNA: TGTGCCAGCAGTTACTCCGACAATGAGCAGTTCTTC. Protein: CASSYSDNEQFF.